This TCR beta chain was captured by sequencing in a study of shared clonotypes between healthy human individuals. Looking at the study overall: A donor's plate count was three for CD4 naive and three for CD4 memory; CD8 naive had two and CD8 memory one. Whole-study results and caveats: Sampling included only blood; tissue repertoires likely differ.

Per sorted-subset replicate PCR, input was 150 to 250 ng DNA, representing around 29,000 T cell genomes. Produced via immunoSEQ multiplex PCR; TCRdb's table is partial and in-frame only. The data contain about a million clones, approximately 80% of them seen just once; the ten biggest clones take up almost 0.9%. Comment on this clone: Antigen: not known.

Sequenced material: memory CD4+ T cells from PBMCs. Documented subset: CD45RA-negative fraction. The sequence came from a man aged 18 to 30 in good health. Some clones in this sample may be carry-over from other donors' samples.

The CDR3 nucleotides are TGTGCCAGCAGTTCCGAGGACGGACTAGCGGGAACGGACGAGCAGTACTTC. This sequence encodes CASSSEDGLAGTDEQYF. The genes are TRBV28 and TRBJ2-7, with TRBD2 matching over 12 bases. V was pared by 4 bases and J by 5 bases, with 12 bases of the junction left unmatched. The CDR3 contains 17 residues. Germline V gene lookup returns CDR1 MDHEN and CDR2 SYDVKM.